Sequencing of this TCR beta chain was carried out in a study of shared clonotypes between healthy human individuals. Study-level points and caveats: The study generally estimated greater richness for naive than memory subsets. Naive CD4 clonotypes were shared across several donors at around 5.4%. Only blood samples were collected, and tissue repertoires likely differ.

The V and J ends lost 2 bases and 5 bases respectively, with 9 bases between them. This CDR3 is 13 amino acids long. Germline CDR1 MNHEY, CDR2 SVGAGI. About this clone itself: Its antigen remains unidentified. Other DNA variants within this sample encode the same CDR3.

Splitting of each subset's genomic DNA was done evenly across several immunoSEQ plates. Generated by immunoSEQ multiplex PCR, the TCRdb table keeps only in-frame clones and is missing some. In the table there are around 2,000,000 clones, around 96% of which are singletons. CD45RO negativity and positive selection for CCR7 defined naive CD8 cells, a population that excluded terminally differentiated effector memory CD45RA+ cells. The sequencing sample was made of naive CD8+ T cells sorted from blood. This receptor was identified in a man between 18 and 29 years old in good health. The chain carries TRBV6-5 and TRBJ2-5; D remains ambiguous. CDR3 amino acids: CASSYDSEETQYF. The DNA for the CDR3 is TGTGCCAGCAGTTACGACTCCGAGGAGACCCAGTACTTC.